What follows describes a single TCR beta chain. Trimming took 0 bases from V and 7 from J, leaving 10 bases between them. The CDR3 spans 13 residues. Looked up from germline, CDR1 is SGHNT and CDR2 is YYREEE (reference sequence). The entry originates in a study of blood T cell repertoires in COVID-19. Study-level information: Sites across the United States, Italy and Spain contributed samples from acute and convalescent COVID-19. T cells, B-cell-depleted T cells, or PBMCs provided the cDNA or gDNA that served as material.

Some clones are missing from TCRdb's copy, which holds only in-frame ones; the method was immunoSEQ multiplex PCR. The table has 68,000 or so clones, over 75% seen once. The TCR originated in a man aged 70-80 years with active or convalescent COVID-19. The chain is built from TRBV5-4 and TRBJ1-2; tentative D call: TRBD1 (6 bases). The material sequenced was peripheral blood. CDR3 in DNA: TGTGCCAGCAGCTTGGAGGGGGAGGGTGGCTACACCTTC. Translated: CASSLEGEGGYTF.